The entry below describes one T cell receptor beta chain. The source of the sample is a study of blood T cell repertoires in COVID-19. Original data processing: Estimated nucleated cell counts came from reference gene primer amplification. This table comes from immunoSEQ multiplex PCR, and its TCRdb copy is limited to in-frame clones, with some not included. D and trimming were read from the DNA, whereas the V and J calls and clone size are those reported in that table. The data hold about 110,000 clones, with under 85% observed a single time. Germline V gene data show CDR1 as SGHVS and CDR2 as FQNEAQ. V was cut by 2 bases and J by 9 bases, with 26 bases left in between. This CDR3 has 18 residues.

The genes are TRBV7-8 and TRBJ2-1; tentatively, D is TRBD1 (9 bases). The sequencing input was peripheral blood. The sequence was obtained from a woman between 65 and 79 years old with acute or convalescent COVID-19. CDR3 loop: CASSLSVRGGTGNREQFF. The DNA of the CDR3 is TGTGCCAGCAGCTTAAGTGTACGGGGGGGGACAGGGAATCGTGAGCAGTTCTTC.